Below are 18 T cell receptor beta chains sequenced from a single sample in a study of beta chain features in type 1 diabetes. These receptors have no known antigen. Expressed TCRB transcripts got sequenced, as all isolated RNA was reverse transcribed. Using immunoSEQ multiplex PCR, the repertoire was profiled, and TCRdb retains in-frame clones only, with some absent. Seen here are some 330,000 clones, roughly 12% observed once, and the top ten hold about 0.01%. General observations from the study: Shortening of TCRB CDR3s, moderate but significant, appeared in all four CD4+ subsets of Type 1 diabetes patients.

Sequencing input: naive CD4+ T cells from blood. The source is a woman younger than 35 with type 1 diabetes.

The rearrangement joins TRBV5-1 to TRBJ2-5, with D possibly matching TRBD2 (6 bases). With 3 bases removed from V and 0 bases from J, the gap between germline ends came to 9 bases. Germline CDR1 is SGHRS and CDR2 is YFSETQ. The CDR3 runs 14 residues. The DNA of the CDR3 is TGCGCCAGCAGCTCCGGGGGAAACCAAGAGACCCAGTACTTC. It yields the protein CASSSGGNQETQYF.

The DNA for the CDR3 is TGTGCCAGCAGCCCCCGGACAGGGGGCGGTGAAGCTTTCTTT. Its translation is CASSPRTGGGEAFF. This chain joins TRBV14 and TRBJ1-1; TRBD1 matches at 11 bases. CDR3 size: 14 residues. Germline-derived CDR1 and CDR2 are SGHDN and FVKESK. V lost 4 bases, J lost 7 bases, and 5 bases stayed unmatched.

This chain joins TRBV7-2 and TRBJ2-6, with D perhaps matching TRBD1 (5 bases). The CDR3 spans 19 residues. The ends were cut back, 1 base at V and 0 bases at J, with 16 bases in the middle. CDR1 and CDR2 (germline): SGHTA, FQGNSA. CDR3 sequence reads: CASSLVSRAFSSGANVLTF. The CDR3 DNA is TGTGCCAGCAGCTTAGTATCCAGGGCCTTTTCCTCTGGGGCCAACGTCCTGACTTTC.

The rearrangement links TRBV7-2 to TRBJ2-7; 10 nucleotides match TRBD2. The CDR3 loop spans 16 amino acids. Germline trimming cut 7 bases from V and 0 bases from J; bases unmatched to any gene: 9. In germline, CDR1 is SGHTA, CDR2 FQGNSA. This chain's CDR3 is CASTPTSGAASYEQYF. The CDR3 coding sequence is TGTGCCAGCACGCCAACTAGCGGGGCCGCCTCCTACGAGCAGTACTTC.

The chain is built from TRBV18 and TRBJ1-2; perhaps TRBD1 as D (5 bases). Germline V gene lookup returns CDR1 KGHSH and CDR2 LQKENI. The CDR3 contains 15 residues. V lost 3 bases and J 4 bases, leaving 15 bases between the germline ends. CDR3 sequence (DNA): TGTGCCAGCTCACCGACGGACGGAGGGACCTATGGCTACACCTTC. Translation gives CASSPTDGGTYGYTF.

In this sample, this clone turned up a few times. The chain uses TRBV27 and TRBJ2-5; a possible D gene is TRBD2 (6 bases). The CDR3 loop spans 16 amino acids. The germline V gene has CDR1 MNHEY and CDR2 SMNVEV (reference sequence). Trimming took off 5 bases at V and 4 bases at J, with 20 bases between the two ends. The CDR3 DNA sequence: TGTGCCAGCAGTCCGTGGGGCCAGATGGGGGGAGAGACCCAGTACTTC. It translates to CASSPWGQMGGETQYF.

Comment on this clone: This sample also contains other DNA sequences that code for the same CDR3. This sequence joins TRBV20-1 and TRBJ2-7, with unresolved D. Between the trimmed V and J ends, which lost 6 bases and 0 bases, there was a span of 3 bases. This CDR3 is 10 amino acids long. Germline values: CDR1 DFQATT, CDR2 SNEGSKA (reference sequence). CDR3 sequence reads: CSARSYEQYF. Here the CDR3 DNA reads TGCAGTGCGCGCTCCTACGAGCAGTACTTC.

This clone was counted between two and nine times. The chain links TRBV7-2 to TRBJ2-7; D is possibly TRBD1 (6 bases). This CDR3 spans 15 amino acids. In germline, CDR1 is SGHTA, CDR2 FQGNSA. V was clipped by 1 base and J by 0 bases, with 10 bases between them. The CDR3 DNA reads TGTGCCAGCAGCTTAGAGGGGACATCCTCCTACGAGCAGTACTTC. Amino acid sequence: CASSLEGTSSYEQYF. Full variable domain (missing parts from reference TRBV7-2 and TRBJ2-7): GAGVSQSPSNKVTEKGKDVELRCDPISGHTALYWYRQSLGQGLEFLIYFQGNSAPDKSGLPSDRFSAERTGGSVSTLTIQRTQQEDSAVYLCASSLEGTSSYEQYFGPGTRLTVT.

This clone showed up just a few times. CDR3 protein: CASSLYPRNTEAFF. CDR3 in DNA: TGTGCCAGCAGCTTATACCCGAGGAACACTGAAGCTTTCTTT. This sequence joins TRBV7-9 and TRBJ1-1; D gene uncertain. Germline loops: CDR1 SEHNR, CDR2 FQNEAQ (reference sequence). Trimming shortened V by 2 bases and J by 1 base, and 8 bases separated the two germline ends. The length of the CDR3 is 14 residues.

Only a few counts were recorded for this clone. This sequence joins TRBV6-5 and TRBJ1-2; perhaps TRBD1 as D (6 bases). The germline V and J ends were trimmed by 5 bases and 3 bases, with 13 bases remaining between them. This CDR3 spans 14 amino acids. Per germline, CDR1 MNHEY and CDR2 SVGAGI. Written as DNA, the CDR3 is TGTGCCAGCAGTCCTGGGACACCCTACTATGGCTACACCTTC. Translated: CASSPGTPYYGYTF.

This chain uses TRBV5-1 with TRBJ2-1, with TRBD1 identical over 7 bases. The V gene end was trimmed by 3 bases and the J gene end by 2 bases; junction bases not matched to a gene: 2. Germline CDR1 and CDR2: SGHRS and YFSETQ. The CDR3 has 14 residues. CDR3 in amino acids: CASSWDSPYNEQFF. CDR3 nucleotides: TGCGCCAGCAGCTGGGACAGCCCCTACAATGAGCAGTTCTTC.

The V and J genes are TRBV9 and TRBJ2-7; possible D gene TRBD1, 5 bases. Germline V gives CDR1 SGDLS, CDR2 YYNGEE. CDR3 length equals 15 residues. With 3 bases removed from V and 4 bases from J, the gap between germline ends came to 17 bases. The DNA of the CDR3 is TGTGCCAGCAGCGACCAAGGGGTAGTGGGGTACGAGCAGTACTTC. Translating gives CASSDQGVVGYEQYF.

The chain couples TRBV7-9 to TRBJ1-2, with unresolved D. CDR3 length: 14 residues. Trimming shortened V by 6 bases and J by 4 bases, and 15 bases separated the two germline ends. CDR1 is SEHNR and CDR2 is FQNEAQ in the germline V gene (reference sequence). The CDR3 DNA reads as TGTGCCAGCAGTTCATATCAGGCGACCTATGGCTACACCTTC. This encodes CASSSYQATYGYTF.

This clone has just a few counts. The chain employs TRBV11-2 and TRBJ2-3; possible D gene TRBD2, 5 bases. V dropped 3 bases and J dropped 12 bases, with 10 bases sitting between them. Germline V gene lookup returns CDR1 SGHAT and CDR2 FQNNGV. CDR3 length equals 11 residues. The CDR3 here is CASSLSRVQYF. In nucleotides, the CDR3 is TGTGCCAGCAGCTTGTCGCGGGTACAGTATTTT. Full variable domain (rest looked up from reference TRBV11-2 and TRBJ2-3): EAGVAQSPRYKIIEKRQSVAFWCNPISGHATLYWYQQILGQGPKLLIQFQNNGVVDDSQLPKDRFSAERLKGVDSTLKIQPAKLEDSAVYLCASSLSRVQYFGPGTRLTVL.

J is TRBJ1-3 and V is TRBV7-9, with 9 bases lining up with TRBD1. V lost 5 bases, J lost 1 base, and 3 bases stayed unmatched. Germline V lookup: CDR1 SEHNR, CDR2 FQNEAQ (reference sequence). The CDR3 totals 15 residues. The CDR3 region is CASSVGQGSGNTIYF. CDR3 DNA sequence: TGTGCCAGCAGCGTCGGACAGGGGTCTGGAAACACCATATATTTT.

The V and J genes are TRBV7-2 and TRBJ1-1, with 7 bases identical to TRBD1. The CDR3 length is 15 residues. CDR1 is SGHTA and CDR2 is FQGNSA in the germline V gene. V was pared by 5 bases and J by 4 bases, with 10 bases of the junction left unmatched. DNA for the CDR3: TGTGCCAGCAGCCCCCAAGCGAGGGGGCGCACTGAAGCTTTCTTT. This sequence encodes CASSPQARGRTEAFF.

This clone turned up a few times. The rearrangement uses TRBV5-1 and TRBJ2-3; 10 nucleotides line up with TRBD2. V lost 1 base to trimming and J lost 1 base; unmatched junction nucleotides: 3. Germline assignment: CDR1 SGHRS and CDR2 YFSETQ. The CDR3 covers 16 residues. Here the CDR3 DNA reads TGCGCCAGCAGCTTGTCACTAGCGGGGCGCACAGATACGCAGTATTTT. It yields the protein CASSLSLAGRTDTQYF.

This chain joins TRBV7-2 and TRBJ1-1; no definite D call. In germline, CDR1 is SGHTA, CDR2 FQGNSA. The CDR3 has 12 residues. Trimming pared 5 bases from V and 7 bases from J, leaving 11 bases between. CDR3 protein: CASSPRLGEAFF. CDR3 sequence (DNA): TGTGCCAGCAGCCCCAGACTGGGTGAAGCTTTCTTT.